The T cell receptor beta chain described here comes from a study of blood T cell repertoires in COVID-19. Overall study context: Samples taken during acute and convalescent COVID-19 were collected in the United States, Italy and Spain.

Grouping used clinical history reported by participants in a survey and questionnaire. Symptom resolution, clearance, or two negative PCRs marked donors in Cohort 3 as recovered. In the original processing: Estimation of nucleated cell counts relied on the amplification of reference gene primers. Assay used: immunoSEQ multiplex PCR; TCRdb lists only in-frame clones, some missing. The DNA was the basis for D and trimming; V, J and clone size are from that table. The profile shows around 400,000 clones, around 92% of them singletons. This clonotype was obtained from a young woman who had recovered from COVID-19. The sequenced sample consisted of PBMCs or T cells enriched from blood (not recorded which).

CDR3 nucleotides: TGTGCCAGCAGCGACAGGACACACGGCTACACTGAAGCTTTCTTT. Its translation: CASSDRTHGYTEAFF. This chain links TRBV11-2 with TRBJ1-1, with D perhaps matching TRBD1 (6 bases). Trimming took off 5 bases at V and 3 bases at J, with 16 bases between the two ends. The germline V gene encodes CDR1 SGHAT and CDR2 FQNNGV. The CDR3 loop spans 15 amino acids.